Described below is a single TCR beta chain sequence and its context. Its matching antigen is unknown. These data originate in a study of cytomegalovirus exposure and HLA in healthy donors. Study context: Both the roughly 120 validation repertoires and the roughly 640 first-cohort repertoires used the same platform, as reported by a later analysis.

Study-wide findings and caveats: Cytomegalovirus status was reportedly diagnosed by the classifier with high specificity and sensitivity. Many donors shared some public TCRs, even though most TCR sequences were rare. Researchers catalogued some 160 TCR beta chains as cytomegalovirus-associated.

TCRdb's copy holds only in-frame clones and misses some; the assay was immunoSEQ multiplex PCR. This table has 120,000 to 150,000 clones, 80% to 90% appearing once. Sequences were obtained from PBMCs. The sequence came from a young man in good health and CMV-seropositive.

CDR3 sequence (DNA): TGTGCCAGCAGCCGGACAGGGGGCTTTGAAGCTTTCTTT. Its translation: CASSRTGGFEAFF. This chain joins TRBV11-2 and TRBJ1-1, with TRBD1 matching 11 bases. Germline V gene data show CDR1 as SGHAT and CDR2 as FQNNGV. The CDR3 covers 13 residues. V was pared by 5 bases and J by 7 bases, with 3 bases of the junction left unmatched.